This T cell receptor (beta chain) comes out of a study of glioma-infiltrating T cells after dendritic cell vaccination. Overall study: Patients received autologous tumor lysate-pulsed dendritic cell vaccination between about 2002 and 2012. Dendritic cell vaccine was injected intradermally three times, biweekly.

Time point reported: after dendritic cell vaccination, including at tumor progression/relapse. Repertoires were generated with immunoSEQ multiplex PCR, while TCRdb's copy carries only in-frame clones and drops some. The repertoire holds almost 90,000 clones, under 85% seen once, with under 7% in the top ten. The CDR3 consists of 16 residues. J gave up 0 bases and V 6 bases, and 10 bases lay outside the gene matches. The germline gives CDR1 MNHNS, CDR2 SASEGT. The chain has TRBV6-1 and TRBJ1-2, with 7 bases matching TRBD1. The specimen comprised blood, sampled after dendritic cell vaccination. This receptor was obtained from a human donor with glioblastoma. As DNA, the CDR3 is TGTGCCAGCAGGGAAACCGGGACAGATTCTAACTATGGCTACACCTTC. This gives the protein CASRETGTDSNYGYTF.